Described below is a single T cell receptor (beta chain) sequence and its context. This entry is derived from a study of shared clonotypes between healthy human individuals. Replicate PCRs run on sorted subsets employed roughly 190 ng DNA, tens of thousands of T cell genomes. Method: immunoSEQ multiplex PCR; TCRdb's copy keeps in-frame clones and lacks some. Of approximately 1,500,000 clones in the sample, 95% to 99% were seen once. From CD4+ cells came CD45RA+ naive and CD45RA-negative memory subsets. Sequencing was done on a sample of naive CD4+ T cells sorted from blood. Subset specified: CD45RA+ positively selected. This receptor was taken from a man aged 25-40 years in good health.

CDR3 sequence (DNA): TGCGCCAGCAGCCGACAGGGTTTCCAAGAGACCCAGTACTTC. It encodes CASSRQGFQETQYF. V is TRBV5-1 and J is TRBJ2-5, with TRBD1 matching 7 bases. V shed 4 bases and J 1 base; nucleotides not matched to a gene: 4. The length of the CDR3 is 14 residues. From germline, CDR1 is SGHRS and CDR2 YFSETQ.